This T cell receptor beta chain was identified in a study of identical twins. Germline lookup yields CDR1 SGHRS and CDR2 YFSETQ. CDR3 length equals 16 residues. V was trimmed by 0 bases and J by 5 bases, leaving 12 bases between them. At least ten counts were recorded for this clonotype. TCRdb independently ran MiXCR on the 5' RACE reads; one entry per CDR3 protein. The sample lists 450,000 to 650,000 distinct CDR3 sequences, around 9.6% occurring once. This sample was shared with a second study, whose subject was yellow fever vaccine responses in identical twins.

This rearrangement joins TRBV5-1 to TRBJ1-6; D might be TRBD1 (6 bases). The origin of this receptor is a woman aged 18 to 35 in good health. The sequencing sample was made of PBMCs. The CDR3 DNA reads TGCGCCAGCAGCTTGGGTCCGGGACAAGATAATTCACCCCTCCACTTT. This encodes CASSLGPGQDNSPLHF.